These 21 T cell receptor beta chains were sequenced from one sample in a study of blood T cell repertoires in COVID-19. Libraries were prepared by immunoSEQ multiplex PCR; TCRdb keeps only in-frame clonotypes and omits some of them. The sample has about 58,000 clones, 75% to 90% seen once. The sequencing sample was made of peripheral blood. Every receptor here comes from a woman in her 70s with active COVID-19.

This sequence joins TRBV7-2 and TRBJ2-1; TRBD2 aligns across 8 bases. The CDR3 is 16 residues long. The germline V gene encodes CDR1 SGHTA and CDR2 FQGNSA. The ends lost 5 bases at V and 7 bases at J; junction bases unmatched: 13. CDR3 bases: TGTGCCAGCAGCCAGGGGACTAGGGTTATTGTTAATGAGCAGTTCTTC. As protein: CASSQGTRVIVNEQFF.

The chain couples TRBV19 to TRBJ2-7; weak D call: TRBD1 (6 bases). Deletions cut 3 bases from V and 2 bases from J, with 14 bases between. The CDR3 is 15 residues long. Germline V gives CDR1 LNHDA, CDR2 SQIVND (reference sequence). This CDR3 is CASSITEGVAYEQYF. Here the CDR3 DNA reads TGTGCCAGTAGTATTACAGAGGGGGTGGCCTACGAGCAGTACTTC.

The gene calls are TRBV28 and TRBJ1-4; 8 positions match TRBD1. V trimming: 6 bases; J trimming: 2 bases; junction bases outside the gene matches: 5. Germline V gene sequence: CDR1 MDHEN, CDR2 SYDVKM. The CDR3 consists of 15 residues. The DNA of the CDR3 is TGTGCCAGCAGCCCGACAGGGGACACTAATGAAAAACTGTTTTTT. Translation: CASSPTGDTNEKLFF.

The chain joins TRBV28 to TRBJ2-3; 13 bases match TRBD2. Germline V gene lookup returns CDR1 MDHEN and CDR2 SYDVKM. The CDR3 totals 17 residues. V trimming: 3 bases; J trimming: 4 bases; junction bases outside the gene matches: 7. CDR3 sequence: CASSLPGLAGLADTQYF. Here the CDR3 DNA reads TGTGCCAGCAGTTTGCCGGGACTAGCGGGACTGGCAGATACGCAGTATTTT.

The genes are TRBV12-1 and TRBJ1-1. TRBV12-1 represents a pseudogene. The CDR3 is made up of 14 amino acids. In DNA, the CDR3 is TGTGCCAGCACCGCCCTGACGGGGAACACTGAAGCTTTCTTT. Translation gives CASTALTGNTEAFF.

The CDR3 spells CASSLEASGNHEQFF. CDR3 sequence (DNA): TGCGCCAGCAGCTTGGAGGCTAGCGGGAACCATGAGCAGTTCTTC. V gene TRBV5-1 combines with J gene TRBJ2-1; 9 positions match TRBD2. The CDR3 consists of 15 residues. V lost 0 bases to trimming and J lost 8 bases; unmatched junction nucleotides: 6. Germline CDR1 reads SGHRS; CDR2 reads YFSETQ.

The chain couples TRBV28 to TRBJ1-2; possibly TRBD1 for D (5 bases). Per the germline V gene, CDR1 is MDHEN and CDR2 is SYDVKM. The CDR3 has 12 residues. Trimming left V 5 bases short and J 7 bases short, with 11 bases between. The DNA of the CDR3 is TGTGCCAGCAGTCGGGGGACGCCTGGCTACACCTTC. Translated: CASSRGTPGYTF.

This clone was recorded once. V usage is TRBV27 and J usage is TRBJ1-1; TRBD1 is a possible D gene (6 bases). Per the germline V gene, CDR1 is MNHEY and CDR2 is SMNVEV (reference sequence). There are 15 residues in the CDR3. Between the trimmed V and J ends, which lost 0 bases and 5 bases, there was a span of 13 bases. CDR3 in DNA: TGTGCCAGCAGTTTATCAAGCGGGGGCGGAACTGAAGCTTTCTTT. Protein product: CASSLSSGGGTEAFF.

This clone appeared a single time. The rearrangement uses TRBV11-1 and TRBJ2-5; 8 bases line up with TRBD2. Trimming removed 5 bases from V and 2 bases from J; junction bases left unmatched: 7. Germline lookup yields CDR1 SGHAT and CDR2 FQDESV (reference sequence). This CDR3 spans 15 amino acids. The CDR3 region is CASSVTSGPQETQYF. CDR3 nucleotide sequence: TGTGCCAGCAGCGTCACTAGCGGTCCGCAAGAGACCCAGTACTTC.

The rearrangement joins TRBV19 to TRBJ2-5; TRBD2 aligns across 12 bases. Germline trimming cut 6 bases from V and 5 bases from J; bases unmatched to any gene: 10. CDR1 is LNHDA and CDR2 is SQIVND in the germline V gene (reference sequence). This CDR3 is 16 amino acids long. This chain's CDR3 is CASSPPSGRAWETQYF. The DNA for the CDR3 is TGTGCCAGTAGCCCGCCTAGCGGGAGGGCCTGGGAGACCCAGTACTTC. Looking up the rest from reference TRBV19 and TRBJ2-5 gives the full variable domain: DGGITQSPKYLFRKEGQNVTLSCEQNLNHDAMYWYRQDPGQGLRLIYYSQIVNDFQKGDIAEGYSVSREKKESFPLTVTSAQKNPTAFYLCASSPPSGRAWETQYFGPGTRLLVL.

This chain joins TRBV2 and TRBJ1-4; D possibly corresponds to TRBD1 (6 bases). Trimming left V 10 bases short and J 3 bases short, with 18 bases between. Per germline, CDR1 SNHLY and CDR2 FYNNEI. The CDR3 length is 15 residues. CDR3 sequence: CAINRESTPNEKLFF. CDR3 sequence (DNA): TGTGCCATAAACAGGGAGTCAACGCCTAATGAAAAACTGTTTTTT.

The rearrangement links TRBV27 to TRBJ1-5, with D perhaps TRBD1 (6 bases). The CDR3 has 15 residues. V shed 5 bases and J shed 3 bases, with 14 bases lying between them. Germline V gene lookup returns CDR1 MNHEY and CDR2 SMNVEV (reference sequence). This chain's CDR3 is CASSTGGRPNQPQHF. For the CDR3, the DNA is TGTGCCAGCAGTACTGGGGGCCGACCCAATCAGCCCCAGCATTTT.

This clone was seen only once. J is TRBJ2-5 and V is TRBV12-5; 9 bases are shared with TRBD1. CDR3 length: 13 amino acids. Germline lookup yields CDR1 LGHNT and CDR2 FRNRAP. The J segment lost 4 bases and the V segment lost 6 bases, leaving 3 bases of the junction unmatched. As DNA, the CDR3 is TGTGCTAGTGGGACAGGGGGACTAGAGACCCAGTACTTC. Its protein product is CASGTGGLETQYF. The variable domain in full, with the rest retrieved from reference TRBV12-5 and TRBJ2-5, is DARVTQTPRHKVTEMGQEVTMRCQPILGHNTVFWYRQTMMQGLELLAYFRNRAPLDDSGMPKDRFSAEMPDATLATLKIQPSEPRDSAVYFCASGTGGLETQYFGPGTRLLVL.

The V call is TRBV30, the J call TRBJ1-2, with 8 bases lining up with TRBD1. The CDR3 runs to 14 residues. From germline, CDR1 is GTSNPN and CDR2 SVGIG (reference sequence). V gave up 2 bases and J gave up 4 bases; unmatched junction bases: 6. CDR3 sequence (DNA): TGTGCCTGGAGTTTCATGACAGGGGTCTATGGCTACACCTTC. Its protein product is CAWSFMTGVYGYTF.

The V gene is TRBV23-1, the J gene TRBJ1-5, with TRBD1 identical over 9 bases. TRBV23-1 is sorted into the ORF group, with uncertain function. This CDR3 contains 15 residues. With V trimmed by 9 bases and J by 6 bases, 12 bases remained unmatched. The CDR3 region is CARHLGQGAVQPQHF. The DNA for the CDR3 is TGCGCCAGGCACCTGGGACAGGGTGCGGTTCAGCCCCAGCATTTT.

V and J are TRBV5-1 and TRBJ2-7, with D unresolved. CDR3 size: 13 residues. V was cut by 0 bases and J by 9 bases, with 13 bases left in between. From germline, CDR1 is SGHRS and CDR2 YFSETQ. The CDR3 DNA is TGCGCCAGCAGCTTGGGCGGCCCTGATGGGCAGTACTTC. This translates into CASSLGGPDGQYF.

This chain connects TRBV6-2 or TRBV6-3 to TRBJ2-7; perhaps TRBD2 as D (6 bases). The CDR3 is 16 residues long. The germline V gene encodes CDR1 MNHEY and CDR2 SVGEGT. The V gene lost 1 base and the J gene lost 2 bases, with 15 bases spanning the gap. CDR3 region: CASSYLIGTPTYEQYF. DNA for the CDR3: TGTGCCAGCAGTTACTTAATTGGGACTCCAACCTACGAGCAGTACTTC.

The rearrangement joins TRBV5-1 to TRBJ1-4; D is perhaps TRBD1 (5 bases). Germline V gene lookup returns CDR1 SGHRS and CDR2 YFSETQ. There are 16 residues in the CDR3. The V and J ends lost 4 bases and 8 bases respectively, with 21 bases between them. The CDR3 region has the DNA TGCGCCAGCAGCCTCAACCCCGCAGACAGTTTCGAAAAACTGTTTTTT. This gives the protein CASSLNPADSFEKLFF.

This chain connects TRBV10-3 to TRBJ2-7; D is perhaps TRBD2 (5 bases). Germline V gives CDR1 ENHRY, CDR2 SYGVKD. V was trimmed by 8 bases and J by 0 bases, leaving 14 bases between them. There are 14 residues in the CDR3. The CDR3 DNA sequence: TGTGCCATCCAAGGGAGCGCGAGCTCCTACGAGCAGTACTTC. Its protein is CAIQGSASSYEQYF.

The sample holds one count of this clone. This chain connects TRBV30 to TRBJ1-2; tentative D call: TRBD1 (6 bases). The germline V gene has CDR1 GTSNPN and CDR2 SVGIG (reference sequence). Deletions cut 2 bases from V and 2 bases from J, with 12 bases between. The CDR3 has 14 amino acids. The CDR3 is CAWSSGEPNYGYTF. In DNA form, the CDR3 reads TGTGCCTGGAGTTCAGGGGAACCCAACTATGGCTACACCTTC. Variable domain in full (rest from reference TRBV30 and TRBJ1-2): SQTIHQWPATLVQPVGSPLSLECTVEGTSNPNLYWYRQAAGRGLQLLFYSVGIGQISSEVPQNLSASRPQDRQFILSSKKLLLSDSGFYLCAWSSGEPNYGYTFGSGTRLTVV.

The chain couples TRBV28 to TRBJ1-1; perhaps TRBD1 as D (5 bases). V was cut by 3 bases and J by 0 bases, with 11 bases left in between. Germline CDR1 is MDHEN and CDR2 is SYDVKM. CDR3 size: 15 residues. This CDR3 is CASSFYGAMNTEAFF. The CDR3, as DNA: TGTGCCAGCAGTTTTTATGGGGCTATGAACACTGAAGCTTTCTTT. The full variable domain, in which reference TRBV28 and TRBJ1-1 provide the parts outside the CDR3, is DVKVTQSSRYLVKRTGEKVFLECVQDMDHENMFWYRQDPGLGLRLIYFSYDVKMKEKGDIPEGYSVSREKKERFSLILESASTNQTSMYLCASSFYGAMNTEAFFGQGTRLTVV.